One and the same sample provided the 16 T cell receptor beta chains below, sequenced in a study of shared clonotypes between healthy human individuals. Sequencing was performed with immunoSEQ multiplex PCR; in TCRdb, only in-frame clones are kept and a portion is missing. The sample lists more than 1.2 million clones, approximately 98.5% seen once, with under 0.45% in the top ten. Source material: naive CD4+ T cells sorted from blood. Documented subset: CD45RA+ positively selected. All receptors come from a man aged 30 to 45 in good health.

The chain is built from TRBV19 and TRBJ2-1; D is unresolved. Trimming shortened V by 6 bases and J by 10 bases, and 10 bases separated the two germline ends. The CDR3 extends over 11 amino acids. The germline gives CDR1 LNHDA, CDR2 SQIVND (reference sequence). CDR3 sequence (DNA): TGTGCCAGTAGCAGGACCCGCGAGCAGTTCTTC. It codes for CASSRTREQFF. The variable domain in full, with the rest retrieved from reference TRBV19 and TRBJ2-1, is DGGITQSPKYLFRKEGQNVTLSCEQNLNHDAMYWYRQDPGQGLRLIYYSQIVNDFQKGDIAEGYSVSREKKESFPLTVTSAQKNPTAFYLCASSRTREQFFGPGTRLTVL.

V usage is TRBV18 and J usage is TRBJ2-5, with 10 bases aligning to TRBD2. The V and J ends lost 6 bases and 5 bases, in that order; junction bases with no gene match: 12. The CDR3 sequence is 16 residues long. Per the germline V gene, CDR1 is KGHSH and CDR2 is LQKENI. The CDR3, as DNA: TGTGCCAGCTCCCCGGGGCTAGCGGGAGCGGTGGAGACCCAGTACTTC. Protein sequence: CASSPGLAGAVETQYF.

V usage is TRBV11-2 and J usage is TRBJ2-5; 12 positions agree with TRBD2. This CDR3 spans 15 amino acids. The J segment lost 4 bases and the V segment lost 5 bases, leaving 5 bases of the junction unmatched. Germline assignment: CDR1 SGHAT and CDR2 FQNNGV. CDR3: CASSLLAGGGETQYF. CDR3 coding DNA: TGTGCCAGCAGCCTCCTAGCGGGAGGGGGAGAGACCCAGTACTTC.

The rearrangement uses TRBV7-9 and TRBJ2-2; D unresolved. The CDR3 contains 16 residues. V was shortened by 3 bases and J by 3 bases, with 14 bases between the two germline ends. Germline values: CDR1 SEHNR, CDR2 FQNEAQ (reference sequence). The CDR3 nucleotides read TGTGCCAGCAGCTTCATCCCCCCGGCCTACACCGGGGAGCTGTTTTTT. This gives the protein CASSFIPPAYTGELFF.

Here the CDR3 DNA reads TGCGCCAGCAGCTTGACCTCAATTCCCCACAATGAGCAGTTCTTC. It translates to CASSLTSIPHNEQFF. The J gene is TRBJ2-1, the V gene TRBV5-1; D remains ambiguous. The germline V gene encodes CDR1 SGHRS and CDR2 YFSETQ. The CDR3 runs to 15 residues. Trimming shortened V by 1 base and J by 5 bases, and 13 bases separated the two germline ends.

The chain links TRBV5-1 to TRBJ2-5; the match to TRBD1 covers 8 bases. After removal of 2 bases from V and 2 bases from J, the junction contained 14 bases not matched to a gene. Germline CDR1 and CDR2: SGHRS and YFSETQ. The CDR3 is 18 amino acids. CDR3: CASSFPTRDRTLQETQYF. As DNA, the CDR3 is TGCGCCAGCAGCTTTCCGACCCGGGACAGGACGCTGCAAGAGACCCAGTACTTC.

This chain links TRBV11-3 with TRBJ2-5; 7 nucleotides agree with TRBD1. V shed 4 bases and J 4 bases; nucleotides not matched to a gene: 6. The CDR3 covers 14 residues. Germline V CDR1 and CDR2: SGHNT, YENEEA. In DNA form, the CDR3 reads TGTGCCAGCAGCTCGCGGACAGGAGGAGAGACCCAGTACTTC. Amino acids: CASSSRTGGETQYF.

The chain employs TRBV7-2 and TRBJ2-3, with 9 bases matching TRBD2. Germline loops: CDR1 SGHTA, CDR2 FQGNSA. This CDR3 is built from 19 residues. The V segment lost 1 base and the J segment 3 bases; nucleotides outside the gene matches: 14. CDR3 DNA sequence: TGTGCCAGCAGCTTAGTGGGCCATAGCGGGAGTAGGAGGACAGATACGCAGTATTTT. This sequence encodes CASSLVGHSGSRRTDTQYF. The variable domain in full, completed from reference TRBV7-2 and TRBJ2-3, reads GAGVSQSPSNKVTEKGKDVELRCDPISGHTALYWYRQSLGQGLEFLIYFQGNSAPDKSGLPSDRFSAERTGGSVSTLTIQRTQQEDSAVYLCASSLVGHSGSRRTDTQYFGPGTRLTVL.

The J gene is TRBJ2-7, the V gene TRBV28; 11 positions agree with TRBD2. The germline gives CDR1 MDHEN, CDR2 SYDVKM. V shed 6 bases, J shed 3 bases, and the junction held 19 bases outside the gene matches. This CDR3 is 19 amino acids long. DNA of the CDR3: TGTGCCAGCAGCACCAGTAGCGGGAGGGCCTATCTTCTATTCTACGAGCAGTACTTC. This codes for CASSTSSGRAYLLFYEQYF.

The chain links TRBV5-1 to TRBJ1-2, with 9 positions matching TRBD1. With 8 bases clipped from V and 3 bases from J, the junction kept 8 bases outside the gene matches. This CDR3 spans 14 amino acids. The V gene's germline CDR1 is SGHRS and CDR2 YFSETQ. The CDR3 bases are TGCGCCAGTAACCACAGGGGGCCAGACTATGGCTACACCTTC. Protein: CASNHRGPDYGYTF.

The chain has TRBV7-2 and TRBJ2-5; TRBD1 or TRBD2 may be the D gene (5 bases each). V dropped 1 base and J dropped 4 bases, with 13 bases sitting between them. The CDR3 extends over 15 amino acids. Germline CDR1 and CDR2: SGHTA and FQGNSA. CDR3 sequence: CASSLGGIGGETQYF. The DNA of the CDR3 is TGTGCCAGCAGCTTAGGGGGCATTGGGGGAGAGACCCAGTACTTC.

The rearrangement links TRBV21-1 to TRBJ2-2; the listed D gene, TRBD2, was not tested against the DNA. TRBV21-1 corresponds to a pseudogene. The CDR3 contains 19 residues. The CDR3 sequence is CASSKVSDLLAVNTGELFF. Written as DNA, the CDR3 is TGTGCCAGCAGCAAAGTATCGGACCTACTAGCGGTGAACACCGGGGAGCTGTTTTTT.

The gene calls are TRBV11-1 and TRBJ2-7; either TRBD1 or TRBD2 may fit D (6 bases each). V gave up 3 bases and J gave up 4 bases, with 16 bases separating them. The CDR3 sequence is 15 residues long. Germline CDR1 SGHAT, CDR2 FQDESV (reference sequence). The CDR3 bases are TGTGCCAGCAGCTTGAGGGGGAGGTTAGAATACGAGCAGTACTTC. Translation gives CASSLRGRLEYEQYF.

This clone appeared once. J is TRBJ2-2 and V is TRBV19; possible D gene TRBD2, 5 bases. This CDR3 comprises 15 residues. Trimming left V 5 bases short and J 5 bases short, with 15 bases between. The germline V gene has CDR1 LNHDA and CDR2 SQIVND (reference sequence). CDR3 nucleotide sequence: TGTGCCAGTAGTTCTGCCGGGATCCGTACCGGGGAGCTGTTTTTT. Protein product: CASSSAGIRTGELFF.

The chain uses TRBV10-3 and TRBJ2-1; D not resolved. The CDR3 has 14 amino acids. V was shortened by 4 bases and J by 6 bases, with 13 bases between the two germline ends. Germline V gene data show CDR1 as ENHRY and CDR2 as SYGVKD. The CDR3 DNA reads as TGTGCCATCAGTGCGCGCCGCGACGGCAATGAGCAGTTCTTC. It translates to CAISARRDGNEQFF.

The chain carries TRBV27 and TRBJ2-7; the match to TRBD2 covers 7 bases. Germline lookup yields CDR1 MNHEY and CDR2 SMNVEV (reference sequence). The CDR3 covers 14 residues. Trimming took 8 bases from V and 6 from J; bases not matched to a gene: 13. This chain's CDR3 is CASADRTRPTEQYF. DNA for the CDR3: TGTGCCAGCGCCGACCGGACTAGGCCTACCGAGCAGTACTTC.